What follows are 4 T cell receptor beta chains derived from one specimen sequenced in a study of blood T cell repertoires in COVID-19. Libraries were prepared by immunoSEQ multiplex PCR; TCRdb keeps only in-frame clonotypes and omits some of them. There are fewer than 120,000 clones in the sample; about 88% occur only once, and less than 3.5% lies in the top ten. Source material: peripheral blood. The receptor set was obtained from a woman in her forties or fifties with acute or convalescent COVID-19.

In DNA form, the CDR3 reads TGTGCCAGCACAGGGGAGGGGAATCAGCCCCAGCATTTT. It translates to CASTGEGNQPQHF. The chain joins TRBV12-3 or TRBV12-4 to TRBJ1-5; possible D gene TRBD1, 6 bases. CDR3 length: 13 amino acids. Deletions cut 7 bases from V and 4 bases from J, with 11 bases between.

This clone was recorded only once. The V call is TRBV15, the J call TRBJ2-7; D is unclear. Per the germline V gene, CDR1 is LNHNV and CDR2 is YYDKDF (reference sequence). The CDR3 has 14 residues. V lost 0 bases and J 6 bases, leaving 12 bases between the germline ends. The CDR3 here is CATSRDSVSSEQYF. In DNA, the CDR3 is TGTGCCACCAGCAGAGATTCGGTCTCTTCCGAGCAGTACTTC.

The V call is TRBV10-3, the J call TRBJ2-5; 8 bases are shared with TRBD1. Trimming removed 11 bases from V and 4 bases from J; junction bases left unmatched: 6. This CDR3 is 12 amino acids long. CDR1 is ENHRY, CDR2 SYGVKD, per germline. CDR3 DNA sequence: TGTGCCGCTGGCGACAGGGGAGAGACCCAGTACTTC. This encodes CAAGDRGETQYF.

This chain links TRBV2 with TRBJ2-3; 8 bases agree with TRBD1. The V and J ends lost 1 base and 6 bases, in that order; junction bases with no gene match: 6. The CDR3 has 15 residues. Germline V lookup: CDR1 SNHLY, CDR2 FYNNEI. CDR3 nucleotide sequence: TGTGCCAGCAGTGAAGATCAGGGGGCGTTTGATACGCAGTATTTT. Translating gives CASSEDQGAFDTQYF.